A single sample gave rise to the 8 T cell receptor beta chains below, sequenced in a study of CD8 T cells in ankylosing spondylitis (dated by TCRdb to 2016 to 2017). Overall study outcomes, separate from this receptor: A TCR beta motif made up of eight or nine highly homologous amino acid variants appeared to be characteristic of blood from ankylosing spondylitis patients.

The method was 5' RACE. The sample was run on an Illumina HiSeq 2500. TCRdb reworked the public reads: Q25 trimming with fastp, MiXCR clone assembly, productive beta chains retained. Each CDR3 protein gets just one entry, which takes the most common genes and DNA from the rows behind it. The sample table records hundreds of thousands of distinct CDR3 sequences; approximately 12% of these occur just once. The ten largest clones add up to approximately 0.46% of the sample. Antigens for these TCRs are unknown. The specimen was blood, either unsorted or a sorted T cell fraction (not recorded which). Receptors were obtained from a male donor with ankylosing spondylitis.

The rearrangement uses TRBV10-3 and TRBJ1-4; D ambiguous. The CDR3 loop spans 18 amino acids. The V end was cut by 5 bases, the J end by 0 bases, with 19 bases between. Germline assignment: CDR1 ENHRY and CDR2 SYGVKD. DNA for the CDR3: TGTGCCATCAGTCCCCGGGCAGGAGATTTTGCAACTAATGAAAAACTGTTTTTT. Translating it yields CAISPRAGDFATNEKLFF.

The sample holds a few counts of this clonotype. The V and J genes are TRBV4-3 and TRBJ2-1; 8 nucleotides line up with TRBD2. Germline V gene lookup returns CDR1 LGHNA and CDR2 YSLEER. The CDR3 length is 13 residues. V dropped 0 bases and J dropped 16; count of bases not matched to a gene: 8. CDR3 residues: CASSQDIREGRFF. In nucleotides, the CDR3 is TGCGCCAGCAGCCAAGATATACGGGAGGGGAGATTCTTC.

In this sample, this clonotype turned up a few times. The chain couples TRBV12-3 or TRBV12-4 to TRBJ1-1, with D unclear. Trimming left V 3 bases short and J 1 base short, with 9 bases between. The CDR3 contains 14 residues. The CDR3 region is CASSLVHPNTEAFF. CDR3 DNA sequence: TGTGCCAGCAGTTTGGTTCATCCGAACACTGAAGCTTTCTTT.

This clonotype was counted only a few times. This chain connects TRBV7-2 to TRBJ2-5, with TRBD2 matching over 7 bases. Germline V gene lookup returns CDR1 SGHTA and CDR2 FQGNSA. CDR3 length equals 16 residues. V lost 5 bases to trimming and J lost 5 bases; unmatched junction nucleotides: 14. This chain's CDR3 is CASSPLPTSAAETQYF. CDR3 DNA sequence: TGTGCCAGCAGCCCCCTTCCAACTAGCGCGGCGGAGACCCAGTACTTC.

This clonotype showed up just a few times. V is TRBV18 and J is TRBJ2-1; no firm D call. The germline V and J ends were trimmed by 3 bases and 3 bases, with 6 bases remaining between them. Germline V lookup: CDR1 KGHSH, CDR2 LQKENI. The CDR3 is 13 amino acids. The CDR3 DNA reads TGTGCCAGCTCACCGACAATCTACAATGAGCAGTTCTTC. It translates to CASSPTIYNEQFF.

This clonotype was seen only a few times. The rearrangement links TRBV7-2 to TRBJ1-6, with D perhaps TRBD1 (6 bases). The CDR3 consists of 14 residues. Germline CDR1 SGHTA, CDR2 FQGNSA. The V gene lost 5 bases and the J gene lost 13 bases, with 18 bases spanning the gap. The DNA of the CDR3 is TGTGCCAGCAGCATAGACAGGAGTTGGTCTCCCCTCCACTTT. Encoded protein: CASSIDRSWSPLHF.

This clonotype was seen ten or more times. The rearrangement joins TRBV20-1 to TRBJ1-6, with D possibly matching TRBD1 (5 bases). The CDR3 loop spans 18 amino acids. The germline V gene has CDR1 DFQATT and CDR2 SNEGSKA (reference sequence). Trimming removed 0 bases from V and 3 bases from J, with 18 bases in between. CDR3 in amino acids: CSARDQDTFGSYNSPLHF. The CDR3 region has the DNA TGCAGTGCTAGAGATCAGGACACGTTCGGTAGCTATAATTCACCCCTCCACTTT.

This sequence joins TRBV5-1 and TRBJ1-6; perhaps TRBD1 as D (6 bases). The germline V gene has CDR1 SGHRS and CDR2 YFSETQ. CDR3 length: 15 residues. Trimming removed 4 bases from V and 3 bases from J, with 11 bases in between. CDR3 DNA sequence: TGCGCCAGCAGCCCCGGGGGCGGCTATAATTCACCCCTCCACTTT. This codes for CASSPGGGYNSPLHF.